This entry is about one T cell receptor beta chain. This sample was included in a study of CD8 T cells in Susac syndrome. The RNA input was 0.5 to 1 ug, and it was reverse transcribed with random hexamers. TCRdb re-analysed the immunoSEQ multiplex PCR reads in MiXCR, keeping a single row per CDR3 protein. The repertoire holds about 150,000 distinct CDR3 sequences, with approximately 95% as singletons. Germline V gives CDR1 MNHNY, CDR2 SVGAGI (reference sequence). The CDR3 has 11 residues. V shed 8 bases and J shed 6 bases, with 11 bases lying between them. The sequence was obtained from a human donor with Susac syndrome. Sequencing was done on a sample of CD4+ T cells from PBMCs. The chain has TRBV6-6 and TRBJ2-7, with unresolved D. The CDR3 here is CASGPQTEQYF. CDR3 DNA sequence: TGTGCCAGCGGCCCGCAAACCGAGCAGTACTTC.